This TCR beta chain was documented in a study of cytomegalovirus exposure and HLA in healthy donors. Across the study: Inside one of the first data releases sat around 80 million unique TCRs taken from HLA-typed donors. The study's findings and limits: In presence/absence analyses, roughly uniform sequencing depth across donors was assumed. Reports credit the classifier with highly specific, highly sensitive diagnosis of cytomegalovirus status. The study designated over 150 TCR beta chains cytomegalovirus-associated.

In the PCR, 60 Vbeta and 13 Jbeta primers were used. Assay used: immunoSEQ multiplex PCR; TCRdb lists only in-frame clones, some missing. The profile shows about 77,000 clones, 70% to 80% of them singletons. This clone appeared once. Its specificity is unknown. Germline V gene lookup returns CDR1 SGHRS and CDR2 YFSETQ. The CDR3 totals 16 residues. V dropped 4 bases and J dropped 5; count of bases not matched to a gene: 11. This chain connects TRBV5-1 to TRBJ1-2; 10 bases align to TRBD1. Material: PBMCs. The receptor was derived from a middle-aged man in good health and CMV-seronegative. The CDR3 nucleotides are TGCGCCAGCAGCCATGACCCGGACAGGGGGGCGTATGGCTACACCTTC. This sequence encodes CASSHDPDRGAYGYTF.